The present entry profiles one T cell receptor (beta chain) with its context. Antigen: not known. The sample belongs to a study of cytomegalovirus exposure and HLA in healthy donors. Study observations and caveats: Cytomegalovirus-associated TCR beta chains were listed, numbering some 170.

The repertoire was sequenced with immunoSEQ multiplex PCR; TCRdb's copy has only in-frame clones and lacks some. The sample lists some 270,000 clones, 65% to 90% seen once, with 1% in the top ten. Germline V CDR1 and CDR2: WNHNN, SYGVQD (reference sequence). With 7 bases removed from V and 6 bases from J, the gap between germline ends came to 16 bases. The CDR3 sequence is 13 residues long. The rearrangement joins TRBV10-1 to TRBJ2-7; D is uncertain. The sequencing input was PBMCs. This clonotype was sampled from a woman younger than 35 in good health and CMV-seronegative. CDR3 bases: TGCGCCAGCACCGATAGCTTCCTCTCCGAGCAGTACTTC. This codes for CASTDSFLSEQYF.